The following is a T cell receptor (beta chain) sequence with its context. Antigen unknown. This entry belongs to a study of shared clonotypes between healthy human individuals. Study-wide results and caveats: Memory subsets had estimated richness that was generally smaller than that of naive subsets.

The naive CD8 subset, CD45RO-negative cells positively selected for CCR7, excluded terminally differentiated effector memory CD45RA+ cells. Donors comprised healthy HIV-negative adults lacking recent acute infections or vaccinations. Assay execution proceeded at the deep level. Each subset's genomic DNA was shared equally among a number of immunoSEQ plates. The method was immunoSEQ multiplex PCR; TCRdb's version includes in-frame clones alone and lacks a portion of them. The data contain roughly 1,800,000 clones, approximately 94% of them seen just once; the ten biggest clones take up around 1%. Germline V gene lookup returns CDR1 MNHEY and CDR2 SMNVEV (reference sequence). The V and J ends lost 5 bases and 4 bases respectively, with 12 bases between them. The CDR3 length is 13 residues.

This sequence was found in a man younger than 35 in good health. The sequenced sample was naive CD8+ T cells sorted from blood. V is TRBV27 and J is TRBJ2-7, with D tentatively TRBD1 (5 bases). CDR3 bases: TGTGCCAGCAGTATAGGGGATTGGTACGAGCAGTACTTC. Its protein product is CASSIGDWYEQYF.